A single sample is the source of the 14 T cell receptor beta chains below, sequenced in a study of blood T cell repertoires in COVID-19. The data were produced by immunoSEQ multiplex PCR, yet TCRdb's version contains in-frame clones alone and is incomplete. The sample shows some 110,000 clones, about four fifths of them seen only once. The specimen sequenced was peripheral blood. The receptor source for this set is an elderly woman with acute or convalescent COVID-19.

The rearrangement links TRBV21-1 to TRBJ2-5; TRBD1 was called by the table and not checked on the DNA. TRBV21-1 is a pseudogene locus. This CDR3 is 14 amino acids long. The CDR3 loop reads CASSRQGRKETQYF. The CDR3 region has the DNA TGTGCCAGCAGCAGACAGGGGAGGAAAGAGACCCAGTACTTC.

V is TRBV12-5 and J is TRBJ1-2; D ambiguous. The CDR3 runs to 13 residues. The V gene's germline CDR1 is LGHNT and CDR2 FRNRAP. V lost 0 bases, J lost 8 bases, and 10 bases lay in between. CDR3 in amino acids: CASGLVPVEGYTF. In DNA, the CDR3 is TGTGCTAGTGGTTTGGTACCGGTGGAGGGCTACACCTTC. Supplemented by reference TRBV12-5 and TRBJ1-2, the full variable domain reads DARVTQTPRHKVTEMGQEVTMRCQPILGHNTVFWYRQTMMQGLELLAYFRNRAPLDDSGMPKDRFSAEMPDATLATLKIQPSEPRDSAVYFCASGLVPVEGYTFGSGTRLTVV.

The chain uses TRBV7-9 and TRBJ1-5; tentative D call: TRBD1 (5 bases). Germline loops: CDR1 SEHNR, CDR2 FQNEAQ (reference sequence). This CDR3 region has 14 residues. V was trimmed by 3 bases and J by 3 bases, leaving 9 bases between them. This CDR3 reads CASSFDSYNQPQHF. CDR3 nucleotide sequence: TGTGCCAGCAGCTTTGACAGTTACAATCAGCCCCAGCATTTT. Based on the CDR3 plus reference TRBV7-9 and TRBJ1-5, the full variable domain is DTGVSQNPRHKITKRGQNVTFRCDPISEHNRLYWYRQTLGQGPEFLTYFQNEAQLEKSRLLSDRFSAERPKGSFSTLEIQRTEQGDSAMYLCASSFDSYNQPQHFGDGTRLSIL.

V usage is TRBV6-4 and J usage is TRBJ1-1; no clear D gene. The germline V gene has CDR1 MRHNA and CDR2 SNTAGT. V lost 5 bases and J lost 0, with 10 bases in between. The CDR3 spans 14 residues. As DNA, the CDR3 is TGTGCCAGCAGTTCCGACAACATGAACACTGAAGCTTTCTTT. It translates to CASSSDNMNTEAFF.

J is TRBJ2-5 and V is TRBV9, with no clear D. Germline V lookup: CDR1 SGDLS, CDR2 YYNGEE. V lost 4 bases to trimming and J lost 2 bases, with 15 bases between them. The CDR3 totals 15 residues. The CDR3 reads CASSFDTGEQETQYF. The CDR3 coding sequence is TGTGCCAGCAGCTTCGACACCGGCGAACAAGAGACCCAGTACTTC. Full variable domain (outside the CDR3, taken from reference TRBV9 and TRBJ2-5): DSGVTQTPKHLITATGQRVTLRCSPRSGDLSVYWYQQSLDQGLQFLIQYYNGEERAKGNILERFSAQQFPDLHSELNLSSLELGDSALYFCASSFDTGEQETQYFGPGTRLLVL.

V usage is TRBV5-8 and J usage is TRBJ2-2; weak D call: TRBD2 (6 bases). Germline V lookup: CDR1 SGHTS, CDR2 YDEGEE. The CDR3 spans 16 residues. Trimming took 0 bases from V and 0 from J, leaving 9 bases between them. The CDR3 coding sequence is TGTGCCAGCAGCTTGGAACTAGCTACGAACACCGGGGAGCTGTTTTTT. This translates into CASSLELATNTGELFF.

The J gene is TRBJ1-5, the V gene TRBV6-6; D is ambiguous. The CDR3 loop spans 14 amino acids. Germline V lookup: CDR1 MNHNY, CDR2 SVGAGI (reference sequence). V gave up 5 bases and J gave up 7 bases, with 15 bases separating them. The chain's CDR3 is CASSIPGFEQPQHF. For the CDR3, the DNA is TGTGCCAGCAGTATACCCGGTTTTGAGCAGCCCCAGCATTTT.

This chain links TRBV6-5 with TRBJ2-1; D gene uncertain. From germline, CDR1 is MNHEY and CDR2 SVGAGI. Between the trimmed V and J ends, which lost 7 bases and 7 bases, there was a span of 14 bases. The CDR3 sequence is 13 residues long. The CDR3 sequence is CASTITDWNEQFF. The CDR3 region has the DNA TGTGCCAGCACCATTACCGACTGGAATGAGCAGTTCTTC.

This clone was observed at least ten times. The V call is TRBV19, the J call TRBJ1-1; 10 nucleotides align to TRBD1. The germline V gene has CDR1 LNHDA and CDR2 SQIVND (reference sequence). The CDR3 contains 14 residues. V shed 6 bases, J shed 6 bases, and the junction held 7 bases outside the gene matches. This CDR3 is CASSWGGQGSEAFF. The CDR3 DNA reads as TGTGCCAGTAGCTGGGGGGGACAGGGGTCTGAAGCTTTCTTT.

The chain combines TRBV11-2 with TRBJ1-6; D unclear. V dropped 7 bases and J dropped 0 bases, with 13 bases sitting between them. Germline V gene sequence: CDR1 SGHAT, CDR2 FQNNGV. The CDR3 spans 16 residues. The CDR3 sequence: CASTPRGFSYNSPLHF. CDR3 DNA: TGTGCCAGCACCCCCCGAGGGTTCTCCTATAATTCACCCCTCCACTTT.

About this clone: The same CDR3 arises from other DNA sequences in this sample as well. J is TRBJ2-1 and V is TRBV7-2; 8 bases are a match to TRBD2. CDR1 SGHTA and CDR2 FQGNSA come from the germline V gene. The CDR3 has 16 residues. With V trimmed by 1 base and J by 3 bases, 5 bases remained unmatched. CDR3 amino acids: CASSLDGRVGYNEQFF. Here the CDR3 DNA reads TGTGCCAGCAGCTTAGACGGGAGGGTGGGCTACAATGAGCAGTTCTTC.

The chain has TRBV18 and TRBJ2-6, with a tentative D call TRBD1 (5 bases). Trimming shortened V by 3 bases and J by 2 bases, and 8 bases separated the two germline ends. The CDR3 spans 15 residues. Per the germline V gene, CDR1 is KGHSH and CDR2 is LQKENI. The CDR3 sequence is CASSPQGTGANVLTF. The DNA of the CDR3 is TGTGCCAGCTCACCGCAGGGTACTGGGGCCAACGTCCTGACTTTC.

CDR3 amino acids: CSVYRGGETQYF. As DNA, the CDR3 is TGCAGCGTTTACAGGGGCGGTGAGACCCAGTACTTC. The chain employs TRBV29-1 and TRBJ2-5; TRBD1 aligns across 7 bases. Germline CDR1 reads SQVTM; CDR2 reads ANQGSEA. The CDR3 runs to 12 residues. V shed 5 bases, J shed 5 bases, and the junction held 5 bases outside the gene matches.

CDR3 region: CASSRTGVHEQYV. The CDR3 DNA reads TGTGCCAGCAGCCGGACAGGGGTACACGAGCAGTACGTC. The chain uses TRBV5-5 and TRBJ2-7; 9 nucleotides agree with TRBD1. The CDR3 has 13 amino acids. After removal of 4 bases from V and 5 bases from J, the junction contained 4 bases not matched to a gene. The germline V gene encodes CDR1 SGHKS and CDR2 YYEKEE (reference sequence).